A single sample is the source of the 22 T cell receptor beta chains below, sequenced in a study of blood T cell repertoires in COVID-19. Measured with immunoSEQ multiplex PCR; TCRdb has only the in-frame clones, and not every one. The sample lists about 280,000 clones; 85% were seen once. Sequencing was done on a sample of PBMCs or T cells enriched from blood (not recorded which). These receptors were obtained from a woman aged 45-59 years who had recovered from COVID-19.

The V call is TRBV5-6, the J call TRBJ1-4, with a weak D call TRBD1 (5 bases). This CDR3 is built from 13 residues. From germline, CDR1 is SGHDT and CDR2 YYEEEE. V lost 2 bases and J 8 bases, leaving 10 bases between the germline ends. CDR3 sequence reads: CASSFSGSEKLFF. The DNA for the CDR3 is TGTGCCAGCAGCTTTTCAGGGTCCGAAAAACTGTTTTTT.

The chain links TRBV11-3 to TRBJ2-7; 10 positions match TRBD1. The CDR3 totals 13 residues. Germline lookup yields CDR1 SGHNT and CDR2 YENEEA. The trim removed 8 bases at V and 5 bases at J, leaving 6 bases unmatched. The CDR3 DNA is TGTGCCAGCGCCTTGGACAGGGGGAACGAGCAGTACTTC. Translation gives CASALDRGNEQYF.

The chain couples TRBV2 to TRBJ1-2; 7 positions match TRBD1. Germline assignment: CDR1 SNHLY and CDR2 FYNNEI. The CDR3 spans 18 residues. V lost 9 bases and J lost 3; bases outside the gene matches: 22. For the CDR3, the DNA is TGTGCCAGTGTTTACTGGGACAGCCCTAACAATAAGGACTATGGCTACACCTTC. The encoded protein is CASVYWDSPNNKDYGYTF.

The chain couples TRBV5-5 to TRBJ2-3, with unresolved D. V was trimmed by 6 bases and J by 4 bases, leaving 21 bases between them. This CDR3 is 16 amino acids long. Germline values: CDR1 SGHKS, CDR2 YYEKEE (reference sequence). The CDR3 nucleotides are TGTGCCAGCAACCCGTCTAGGAGTAAGGAGTCAGATACGCAGTATTTT. This codes for CASNPSRSKESDTQYF.

The count of this clone is one. The rearrangement joins TRBV18 to TRBJ1-1; unclear D gene. V was shortened by 2 bases and J by 1 base, with 5 bases between the two germline ends. Per the germline V gene, CDR1 is KGHSH and CDR2 is LQKENI. This CDR3 is built from 13 residues. The DNA of the CDR3 is TGTGCCAGCTCACCAGGAGAGAACACTGAAGCTTTCTTT. It yields the protein CASSPGENTEAFF.

J is TRBJ1-2 and V is TRBV19, with a weak D call TRBD1 (5 bases). The CDR3 covers 15 residues. Trimming removed 7 bases from V and 3 bases from J, with 18 bases in between. The germline V gene has CDR1 LNHDA and CDR2 SQIVND (reference sequence). This CDR3 is CASTTRSRADYGYTF. The CDR3 DNA sequence: TGTGCCAGTACCACGCGATCCAGGGCAGACTATGGCTACACCTTC. The full variable domain, its missing parts supplied by reference TRBV19 and TRBJ1-2, is DGGITQSPKYLFRKEGQNVTLSCEQNLNHDAMYWYRQDPGQGLRLIYYSQIVNDFQKGDIAEGYSVSREKKESFPLTVTSAQKNPTAFYLCASTTRSRADYGYTFGSGTRLTVV.

On this clone: Within the sample, other DNA sequences also encode this same CDR3. V is TRBV5-4 and J is TRBJ1-4, with D maybe TRBD1 (6 bases). Trimming took off 0 bases at V and 2 bases at J, with 8 bases between the two ends. This CDR3 is built from 15 residues. From germline, CDR1 is SGHNT and CDR2 YYREEE (reference sequence). The CDR3 DNA sequence: TGTGCCAGCAGCTTGGACAGGGCGACTAATGAAAAACTGTTTTTT. It encodes CASSLDRATNEKLFF.

This rearrangement joins TRBV6-5 to TRBJ2-1, with TRBD2 identical over 7 bases. V lost 2 bases and J lost 5; bases outside the gene matches: 6. Per the germline V gene, CDR1 is MNHEY and CDR2 is SVGAGI. The CDR3 is made up of 15 amino acids. The DNA of the CDR3 is TGTGCCAGCAGTTACAGCGGGGCGCGGCACAATGAGCAGTTCTTC. It translates to CASSYSGARHNEQFF.

This clone was counted once. The chain's CDR3 is CAISESGGYGYTF. CDR3 nucleotides: TGTGCCATCAGTGAGTCGGGGGGGTATGGCTACACCTTC. The genes are TRBV10-3 and TRBJ1-2; the D gene is possibly TRBD1 (5 bases). This CDR3 has 13 residues. Trimming stripped 0 bases from V and 5 bases from J, with 7 bases between. Germline-derived CDR1 and CDR2 are ENHRY and SYGVKD.

The V call is TRBV4-3, the J call TRBJ1-2; 10 bases are shared with TRBD1. Germline V gives CDR1 LGHNA, CDR2 YSLEER. The J segment lost 4 bases and the V segment lost 2 bases, leaving 7 bases of the junction unmatched. The CDR3 contains 16 residues. CDR3 sequence: CASSQHRDRGTYGYTF. As DNA, the CDR3 is TGCGCCAGCAGCCAACACCGGGACAGGGGAACCTATGGCTACACCTTC.

This CDR3 is CASSFGQGSYTF. Written as DNA, the CDR3 is TGCGCCAGCAGCTTCGGACAGGGCAGCTACACCTTC. The chain is built from TRBV5-1 and TRBJ1-2; 8 bases line up with TRBD1. Germline CDR1 is SGHRS and CDR2 is YFSETQ. V lost 2 bases, J lost 9 bases, and 3 bases stayed unmatched. The CDR3 has 12 amino acids.

This rearrangement joins TRBV27 to TRBJ2-1, with TRBD2 identical over 9 bases. This CDR3 is built from 17 residues. Germline trimming cut 2 bases from V and 3 bases from J; bases unmatched to any gene: 8. The germline V gene encodes CDR1 MNHEY and CDR2 SMNVEV (reference sequence). CDR3 amino acids: CASSLRAPTSGYNEQFF. CDR3 nucleotides: TGTGCCAGCAGTTTAAGGGCCCCGACTAGCGGCTACAATGAGCAGTTCTTC.

The chain is built from TRBV5-1 and TRBJ2-1, with a weak D call TRBD2 (6 bases). Germline CDR1 SGHRS, CDR2 YFSETQ. The ends were cut back, 0 bases at V and 0 bases at J, with 10 bases in the middle. This CDR3 contains 16 residues. Here the CDR3 DNA reads TGCGCCAGCAGCTTGGCATTCGGGAGCTCCTACAATGAGCAGTTCTTC. Residues: CASSLAFGSSYNEQFF.

This clone has just a few counts. The gene calls are TRBV7-2 and TRBJ2-5; 8 bases agree with TRBD2. J gave up 0 bases and V 5 bases, and 8 bases lay outside the gene matches. Germline assignment: CDR1 SGHTA and CDR2 FQGNSA. The CDR3 loop spans 16 amino acids. The CDR3, as DNA: TGTGCCAGCAGCCCAATAGCGGGATCGTACCAAGAGACCCAGTACTTC. It encodes CASSPIAGSYQETQYF.

The chain is built from TRBV4-1 and TRBJ2-5; D might be TRBD1 (6 bases). The ends were cut back, 0 bases at V and 5 bases at J, with 16 bases in the middle. The CDR3 covers 16 residues. The V gene's germline CDR1 is MGHRA and CDR2 YSYEKL. The CDR3 DNA reads as TGCGCCAGCAGCCAAGATCTTTATCAGGGGTCGGAGACCCAGTACTTC. Translation gives CASSQDLYQGSETQYF.

The rearrangement joins TRBV28 to TRBJ1-5, with 7 bases matching TRBD1. The V and J ends lost 5 bases and 3 bases, in that order; junction bases with no gene match: 16. Germline V CDR1 and CDR2: MDHEN, SYDVKM. This CDR3 region has 18 residues. For the CDR3, the DNA is TGTGCCAGCAGTCCTACGCACCTTTACAGGGGCCTCAATCAGCCCCAGCATTTT. It codes for CASSPTHLYRGLNQPQHF. Full variable domain (missing parts from reference TRBV28 and TRBJ1-5): DVKVTQSSRYLVKRTGEKVFLECVQDMDHENMFWYRQDPGLGLRLIYFSYDVKMKEKGDIPEGYSVSREKKERFSLILESASTNQTSMYLCASSPTHLYRGLNQPQHFGDGTRLSIL.

The chain joins TRBV21-1 to TRBJ1-2; the D call of TRBD1 is as the table states it, not checked on the DNA. TRBV21-1 is termed a pseudogene. This CDR3 spans 17 amino acids. This CDR3 reads CASSKNPFVWGGYGYTF. In DNA form, the CDR3 reads TGTGCCAGCAGCAAAAACCCTTTCGTGTGGGGCGGCTATGGCTACACCTTC.

The V and J genes are TRBV5-6 and TRBJ2-1, with TRBD2 matching over 9 bases. The V segment lost 0 bases and the J segment 3 bases; nucleotides outside the gene matches: 10. CDR1 is SGHDT and CDR2 is YYEEEE in the germline V gene. This CDR3 is 18 amino acids long. The CDR3 reads CASSLEQGAGGLYNEQFF. As DNA, the CDR3 is TGTGCCAGCAGCTTGGAGCAGGGAGCGGGGGGACTCTACAATGAGCAGTTCTTC. Full variable domain (remainder filled in from reference TRBV5-6 and TRBJ2-1): DAGVTQSPTHLIKTRGQQVTLRCSPKSGHDTVSWYQQALGQGPQFIFQYYEEEERQRGNFPDRFSGHQFPNYSSELNVNALLLGDSALYLCASSLEQGAGGLYNEQFFGPGTRLTVL.

This clone was observed a few times. V usage is TRBV29-1 and J usage is TRBJ1-2; possible D gene TRBD1, 6 bases. Looked up from germline, CDR1 is SQVTM and CDR2 is ANQGSEA. Between the trimmed V and J ends, which lost 2 bases and 3 bases, there was a span of 10 bases. This CDR3 comprises 13 residues. The CDR3 is CSVETGQDYGYTF. Here the CDR3 DNA reads TGCAGCGTTGAAACAGGGCAAGACTATGGCTACACCTTC.

This chain links TRBV5-1 with TRBJ2-5, with a tentative D call TRBD1 (5 bases). The CDR3 runs to 12 residues. Germline lookup yields CDR1 SGHRS and CDR2 YFSETQ. The ends were cut back, 3 bases at V and 4 bases at J, with 7 bases in the middle. The DNA for the CDR3 is TGCGCCAGCAGCTCTAGGGGAGAGACCCAGTACTTC. It encodes CASSSRGETQYF.

This chain links TRBV10-1 with TRBJ2-3, with 10 nucleotides matching TRBD2. The germline V gene has CDR1 WNHNN and CDR2 SYGVQD (reference sequence). With 3 bases clipped from V and 1 base from J, the junction kept 4 bases outside the gene matches. This CDR3 is 16 amino acids long. The CDR3 loop reads CASSDIGLAGTDTQYF. Here the CDR3 DNA reads TGCGCCAGCAGTGATATCGGACTAGCGGGCACAGATACGCAGTATTTT.

The rearrangement links TRBV29-1 to TRBJ1-5; D gene uncertain. The CDR3 is 15 residues long. Deletions cut 4 bases from V and 0 bases from J, with 13 bases between. CDR1 is SQVTM and CDR2 is ANQGSEA in the germline V gene. Here the CDR3 DNA reads TGCAGCGTTGTTGTCGGCGGATATAGCAATCAGCCCCAGCATTTT. Its translation is CSVVVGGYSNQPQHF. Together with reference TRBV29-1 and TRBJ1-5, the CDR3 gives the full variable domain: SAVISQKPSRDICQRGTSLTIQCQVDSQVTMMFWYRQQPGQSLTLIATANQGSEATYESGFVIDKFPISRPNLTFSTLTVSNMSPEDSSIYLCSVVVGGYSNQPQHFGDGTRLSIL.